This paragraph reports one T cell receptor (beta chain). Its target is not known. Trimming at V came to 3 bases and at J to 4 bases, leaving 8 bases not matched to a gene. This CDR3 spans 16 amino acids. Germline CDR1 MDHEN, CDR2 SYDVKM. As it was prepared, the TCRbeta library received unique molecular identifiers. TCRdb independently ran MiXCR on the PCR reads; one entry per CDR3 protein. The repertoire holds 450,000 to 550,000 distinct CDR3 sequences, with approximately 10% as singletons. The data were obtained in a study of T-cell reconstitution after alpha-beta-depleted transplantation in children. Points from the study as a whole: Reports say that about two months after transplant, the alpha-beta T cells came out of several hundred graft clones that had expanded. Certain patients had high TCRbeta diversity at day 60, and it came from recipient T cells and thymic progenitors that survived.

V is TRBV28 and J is TRBJ1-4, with 7 bases identical to TRBD1. The clonotype originates from a female patient younger than 10 who had a stem cell transplant for aplastic anemia, so the T cells may come from the graft donor. The material was PBMCs, mostly from graft donor cells, obtained 180 days after TCRalphabeta/CD19-depleted stem cell transplant. The CDR3 DNA sequence: TGTGCCAGCAGTTTGGTACAGGGGACTAATAATGAAAAACTGTTTTTT. Residues: CASSLVQGTNNEKLFF.